Each of the 4 T cell receptor beta chains below was sequenced from the same sample in a study of shared clonotypes between healthy human individuals. The assay was immunoSEQ multiplex PCR, and TCRdb's table has in-frame clones only and misses some. The table lists 470,000 or so clones, about 85% of them singletons. The material sequenced was PBMCs. All receptors derive from a woman between 40 and 50 years old in good health. Some clones in this sample may be carry-over from other donors' samples.

J is TRBJ1-3 and V is TRBV7-2; a possible D gene is TRBD1 (5 bases). The CDR3 extends over 13 amino acids. V lost 3 bases and J 3 bases, leaving 6 bases between the germline ends. Germline CDR1 is SGHTA and CDR2 is FQGNSA. CDR3 in amino acids: CASSFQGGNTIYF. CDR3 sequence (DNA): TGTGCCAGCAGCTTTCAGGGTGGAAACACCATATATTTT.

This chain joins TRBV2 and TRBJ2-7; 16 bases are shared with TRBD2. CDR3 length: 18 amino acids. The J segment lost 2 bases and the V segment lost 4 bases, leaving 8 bases of the junction unmatched. CDR1 and CDR2 from the germline V gene are SNHLY and FYNNEI. In DNA, the CDR3 is TGTGCCAGCAGTGTGGGACTAGCGGGAGGGCCACTTCCCTACGAGCAGTACTTC. It specifies CASSVGLAGGPLPYEQYF.

The CDR3 loop is CAWSPRGQPVETQYF. The CDR3 nucleotides read TGTGCCTGGAGCCCGAGGGGGCAGCCAGTAGAGACCCAGTACTTC. The V call is TRBV30, the J call TRBJ2-5; 7 nucleotides match TRBD1. J lost 4 bases, V lost 3 bases, and 11 bases had no gene match. CDR1 and CDR2 from the germline V gene are GTSNPN and SVGIG (reference sequence). CDR3 length: 15 amino acids.

Regarding this clone: This likely traces to a read error, being one base from a far larger clone. CDR3 residues: CASREGQGESYERYF. The CDR3 nucleotides are TGTGCCAGCAGGGAGGGACAGGGTGAATCCTACGAGCGGTACTTC. The V call is TRBV4-2, the J call TRBJ2-7; the match to TRBD1 covers 9 bases. The CDR3 is 15 amino acids. Germline V gene sequence: CDR1 LGHNA, CDR2 YNFKEQ.